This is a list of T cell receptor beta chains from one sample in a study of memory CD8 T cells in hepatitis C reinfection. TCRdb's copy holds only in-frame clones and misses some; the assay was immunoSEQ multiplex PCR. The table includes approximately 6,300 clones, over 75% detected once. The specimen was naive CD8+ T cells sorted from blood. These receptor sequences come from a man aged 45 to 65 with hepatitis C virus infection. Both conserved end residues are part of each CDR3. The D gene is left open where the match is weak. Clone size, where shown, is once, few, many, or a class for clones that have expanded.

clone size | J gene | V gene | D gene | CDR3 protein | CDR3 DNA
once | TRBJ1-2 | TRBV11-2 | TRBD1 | CASSSGQGDYGYTF | TGTGCCAGCAGCTCCGGACAGGGGGACTATGGCTACACCTTC
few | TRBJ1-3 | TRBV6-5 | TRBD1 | CASSLGTAGYTIYF | TGTGCCAGCAGTCTCGGGACAGCCGGATACACCATATATTTT
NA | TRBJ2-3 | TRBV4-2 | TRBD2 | CASSQGEREADTQYF | TGTGCCAGCAGCCAAGGGGAGCGGGAGGCAGATACGCAGTATTTT
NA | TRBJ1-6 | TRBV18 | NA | CASSPPSPGLAPLHF | TGTGCCAGCTCACCACCTAGTCCCGGACTAGCCCCCCTCCACTTT
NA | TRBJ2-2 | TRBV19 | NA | CASSTGGGYPGELFF | TGTGCCAGTAGTACGGGGGGCGGGTACCCCGGGGAGCTGTTTTTT
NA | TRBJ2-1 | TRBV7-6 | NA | CASSLANNEQFF | TGTGCCAGCAGCTTAGCTAACAATGAGCAGTTCTTC
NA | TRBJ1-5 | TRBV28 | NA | CASSLSRSNQPQHF | TGTGCCAGCAGCCTTTCCCGGAGCAATCAGCCCCAGCATTTT
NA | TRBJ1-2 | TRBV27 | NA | CASSPGRVYDGYTF | TGTGCCAGCAGCCCCGGGCGGGTTTACGATGGCTACACCTTC
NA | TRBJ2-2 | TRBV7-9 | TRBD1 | CASRPTGGLTGELFF | TGTGCCAGCAGACCGACAGGGGGCCTCACCGGGGAGCTGTTTTTT
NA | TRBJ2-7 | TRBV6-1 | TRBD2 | CASSDWASGWEQYF | TGTGCCAGCAGTGATTGGGCTAGCGGGTGGGAGCAGTACTTC
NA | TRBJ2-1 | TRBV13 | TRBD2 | CASSASGRAYNEQFF | TGTGCCAGCAGCGCTAGCGGGAGGGCCTACAATGAGCAGTTCTTC
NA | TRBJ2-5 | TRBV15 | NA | CATSTRREETQYF | TGTGCCACCAGCACACGACGGGAAGAGACCCAGTACTTC
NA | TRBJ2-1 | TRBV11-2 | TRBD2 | CASSPLAGEINEQFF | TGTGCCAGCAGCCCGCTAGCGGGAGAAATCAATGAGCAGTTCTTC
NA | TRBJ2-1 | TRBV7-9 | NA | CASSLSGSGGYNEQFF | TGTGCCAGCAGCTTATCGGGTAGCGGAGGGTACAATGAGCAGTTCTTC
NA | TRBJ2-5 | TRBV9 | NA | CASSPGESRETQYF | TGTGCCAGCAGCCCAGGGGAATCACGGGAGACCCAGTACTTC
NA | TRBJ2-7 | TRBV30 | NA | CAWRRRSYEQYF | TGTGCCTGGCGACGCCGGAGCTACGAGCAGTACTTC
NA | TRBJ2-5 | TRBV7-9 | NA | CASRPPRAGETQYF | TGTGCCAGCAGACCTCCCCGGGCGGGGGAGACCCAGTACTTC
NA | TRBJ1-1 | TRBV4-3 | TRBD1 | CASSHVRTGGRTEAFF | TGCGCCAGCAGCCACGTTCGCACAGGGGGTAGAACTGAAGCTTTCTTT
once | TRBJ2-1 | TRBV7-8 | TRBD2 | CASSLAGLAGANEQFF | TGTGCCAGCAGCTTAGCGGGCCTAGCGGGAGCCAATGAGCAGTTCTTC
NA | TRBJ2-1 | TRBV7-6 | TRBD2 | CASSLAHGLAGDEQFF | TGTGCCAGCAGCTTAGCGCACGGACTAGCGGGAGATGAGCAGTTCTTC
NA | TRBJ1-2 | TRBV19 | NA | CASTSGESGGYTF | NA
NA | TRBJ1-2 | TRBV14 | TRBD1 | CASSQVSRGRDGYTF | TGTGCCAGCAGCCAAGTTTCCAGGGGGCGCGATGGCTACACCTTC
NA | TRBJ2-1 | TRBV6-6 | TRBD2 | CATSYSGSSYNEQFF | TGTGCCACTTCATATAGCGGGAGCTCCTACAATGAGCAGTTCTTC
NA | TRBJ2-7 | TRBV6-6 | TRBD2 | CASSPRLAGGYEQYF | TGTGCCAGCAGTCCGCGACTAGCGGGAGGCTACGAGCAGTACTTC
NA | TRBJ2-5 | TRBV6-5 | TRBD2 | CASSRTGGLQETQYF | TGTGCCAGCAGTAGGACGGGAGGACTCCAAGAGACCCAGTACTTC
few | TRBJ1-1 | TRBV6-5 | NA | CASSYGQSTEAFF | TGTGCCAGCAGTTACGGACAGAGCACTGAAGCTTTCTTT
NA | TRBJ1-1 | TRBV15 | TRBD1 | CATSSYRGQTEAFF | TGTGCCACCAGCAGTTACAGGGGCCAAACTGAAGCTTTCTTT
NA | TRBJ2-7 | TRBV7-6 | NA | CASSLEAPPGGEQYF | TGTGCCAGCAGCTTAGAAGCCCCCCCTGGGGGGGAGCAGTACTTC
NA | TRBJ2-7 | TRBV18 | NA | CASSPDNYEQYF | TGTGCCAGCTCACCCGACAACTACGAGCAGTACTTC
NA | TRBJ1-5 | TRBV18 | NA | CASSPPSPTGNQPQHF | TGTGCCAGCTCACCACCCAGTCCAACAGGCAATCAGCCCCAGCATTTT
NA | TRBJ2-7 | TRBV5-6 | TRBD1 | CASSLGQGPSWEQYF | TGTGCCAGCAGCTTGGGACAGGGACCCTCTTGGGAGCAGTACTTC
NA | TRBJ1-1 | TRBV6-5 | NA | CASSWTANTEAFF | TGTGCCAGCAGTTGGACAGCGAACACTGAAGCTTTCTTT
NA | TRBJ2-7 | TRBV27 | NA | CASSLGSGYEQYF | TGTGCCAGCAGTTTAGGGTCGGGGTACGAGCAGTACTTC
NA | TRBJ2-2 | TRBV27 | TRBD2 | CASSREGGELFF | TGTGCCAGCAGCCGGGAGGGCGGGGAGCTGTTTTTT
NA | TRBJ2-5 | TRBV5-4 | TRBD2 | CASTIGGREETQYF | TGTGCCAGCACCATCGGCGGGAGGGAAGAGACCCAGTACTTC
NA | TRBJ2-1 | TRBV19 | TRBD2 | CASTEASGGYNEQFF | TGTGCCAGTACCGAAGCGAGCGGGGGGTACAATGAGCAGTTCTTC
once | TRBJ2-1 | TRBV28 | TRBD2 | CASSSMWDYHYNEQFF | TGTGCCAGCAGTTCCATGTGGGACTACCACTACAATGAGCAGTTCTTC
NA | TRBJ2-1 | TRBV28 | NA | CASLTQGGGYNEQFF | TGTGCCAGCCTTACACAGGGCGGGGGATACAATGAGCAGTTCTTC
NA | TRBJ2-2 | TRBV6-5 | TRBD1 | CASSWDRPNTGELFF | TGTGCCAGCAGCTGGGACAGGCCGAACACCGGGGAGCTGTTTTTT
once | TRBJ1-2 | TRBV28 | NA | CASSLEGNYGYTF | TGTGCCAGCAGTTTGGAGGGGAACTATGGCTACACCTTC
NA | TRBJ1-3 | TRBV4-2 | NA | CASRAGGSGNTIYF | TGTGCCAGCCGCGCGGGTGGCTCTGGAAACACCATATATTTT
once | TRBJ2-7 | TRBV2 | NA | CASSEFGQGMAYEQYF | TGTGCCAGCAGTGAATTCGGTCAGGGGATGGCCTACGAGCAGTACTTC
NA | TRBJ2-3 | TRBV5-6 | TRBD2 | CASSLWLAGVTDTQYF | TGTGCCAGCAGCTTGTGGCTAGCGGGAGTGACCGATACGCAGTATTTT
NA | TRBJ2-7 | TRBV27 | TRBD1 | CASSSSGTGGYEQYF | TGTGCCAGCTCTTCTTCCGGGACAGGGGGCTACGAGCAGTACTTC
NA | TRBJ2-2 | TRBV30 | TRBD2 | CAWGSLAGGPGELFF | TGTGCCTGGGGTTCACTAGCGGGAGGGCCCGGGGAGCTGTTTTTT
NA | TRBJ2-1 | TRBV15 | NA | CATSWNRESNEQFF | TGTGCCACCAGCTGGAACAGGGAGAGCAATGAGCAGTTCTTC
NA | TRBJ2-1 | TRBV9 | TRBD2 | CASSVGGLASYNEQFF | TGTGCCAGCAGCGTGGGGGGGTTAGCGTCTTATAATGAGCAGTTCTTC
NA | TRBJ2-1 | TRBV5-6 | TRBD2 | CASSSLAGANYNEQFF | TGTGCCAGCAGCTCCCTAGCGGGAGCGAACTACAATGAGCAGTTCTTC
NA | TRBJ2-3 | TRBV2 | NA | CASSEAGVSSTDTQYF | TGTGCCAGCAGTGAAGCGGGAGTATCTAGCACAGATACGCAGTATTTT
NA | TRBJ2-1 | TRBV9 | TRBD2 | CASSASGSYYNEQFF | TGTGCCAGCAGCGCAAGCGGGAGTTATTACAATGAGCAGTTCTTC
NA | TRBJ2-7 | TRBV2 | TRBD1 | CASSAGTGYSYEQYF | TGTGCCAGCAGCGCCGGGACAGGATACTCCTACGAGCAGTACTTC
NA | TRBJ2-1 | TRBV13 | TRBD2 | CASSRSGLAEMLQFF | TGTGCCAGCAGTCGATCCGGACTAGCGGAGATGCTACAGTTCTTC
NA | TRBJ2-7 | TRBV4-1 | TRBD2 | CASSHSGANYEQYF | TGCGCCAGCAGCCATAGCGGGGCTAACTACGAGCAGTACTTC
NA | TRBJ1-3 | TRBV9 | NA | CASSAWTDGNTIYF | TGTGCCAGCAGCGCCTGGACAGATGGAAACACCATATATTTT
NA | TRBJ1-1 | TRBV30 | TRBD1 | CAWQSGTGNTEAFF | TGTGCCTGGCAGTCCGGGACAGGGAACACTGAAGCTTTCTTT
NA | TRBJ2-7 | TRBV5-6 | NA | CASSTPGGHYEQYF | TGTGCCAGCAGCACCCCCGGCGGCCACTACGAGCAGTACTTC
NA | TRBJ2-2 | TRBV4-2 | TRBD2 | CASSWAGESGELFF | TGTGCCAGCAGTTGGGCGGGAGAATCCGGGGAGCTGTTTTTT